These 32 T cell receptor beta chains share one sample of origin, sequenced in a study of control samples from healthy donors and cancer patients. Method: immunoSEQ multiplex PCR; TCRdb's copy keeps in-frame clones and lacks some. The repertoire holds 45,000 to 55,000 clones, with about 94% as singletons. Sequencing was performed on PBMCs. These TCRs come from a woman in her forties or fifties with head and neck cancer.

This clone showed up just once. The chain couples TRBV5-6 to TRBJ1-1, with a possible D match to TRBD1 (5 bases). The V gene's germline CDR1 is SGHDT and CDR2 YYEEEE. Trimming pared 0 bases from V and 1 base from J, leaving 10 bases between. The CDR3 is 15 amino acids. CDR3 coding DNA: TGTGCCAGCAGCTTGGTAGGGGCGCCGAACACTGAAGCTTTCTTT. Protein product: CASSLVGAPNTEAFF. Full variable domain (missing parts from reference TRBV5-6 and TRBJ1-1): DAGVTQSPTHLIKTRGQQVTLRCSPKSGHDTVSWYQQALGQGPQFIFQYYEEEERQRGNFPDRFSGHQFPNYSSELNVNALLLGDSALYLCASSLVGAPNTEAFFGQGTRLTVV.

This clone was counted a single time. The chain carries TRBV6-2 or TRBV6-3 and TRBJ2-5; the D gene is possibly TRBD2 (5 bases). Deletions cut 2 bases from V and 4 bases from J, with 14 bases between. The CDR3 runs 15 residues. Germline V gives CDR1 MNHEY, CDR2 SVGEGT. CDR3 DNA sequence: TGTGCCAGCAGTTACGAGGGTAGTGAGTCAGAGACCCAGTACTTC. It yields the protein CASSYEGSESETQYF.

The V call is TRBV20-1, the J call TRBJ1-4, with 7 bases matching TRBD1. CDR1 DFQATT and CDR2 SNEGSKA come from the germline V gene (reference sequence). After removal of 3 bases from V and 1 base from J, the junction contained 5 bases not matched to a gene. The CDR3 runs to 15 residues. CDR3 residues: CSASYRGVTNEKLFF. The CDR3 DNA reads as TGCAGTGCTAGTTACAGGGGAGTAACTAATGAAAAACTGTTTTTT.

The chain carries TRBV6-2 or TRBV6-3 and TRBJ1-2; a possible D gene is TRBD1 (5 bases). Germline V gene data show CDR1 as MNHEY and CDR2 as SVGEGT. CDR3 length: 16 residues. V lost 4 bases and J lost 3, with 18 bases in between. This chain's CDR3 is CASSSGSLEEDYGYTF. The CDR3 coding sequence is TGTGCCAGCAGTTCAGGGTCCCTCGAGGAAGACTATGGCTACACCTTC.

The V and J genes are TRBV7-9 and TRBJ2-7, with D hard to call. The CDR3 extends over 13 amino acids. V lost 5 bases and J lost 1, with 9 bases in between. Germline V gene lookup returns CDR1 SEHNR and CDR2 FQNEAQ (reference sequence). CDR3 coding DNA: TGTGCCAGCAGCCCCGTGAGTTCCTACGAGCAGTACTTC. Translation: CASSPVSSYEQYF.

This sequence joins TRBV2 and TRBJ1-5; 7 positions match TRBD1. J lost 4 bases, V lost 4 bases, and 4 bases had no gene match. Per the germline V gene, CDR1 is SNHLY and CDR2 is FYNNEI. The CDR3 is made up of 14 amino acids. DNA for the CDR3: TGTGCCAGCAGTGGCAGGGGGGGAAATCAGCCCCAGCATTTT. Amino acids: CASSGRGGNQPQHF. The full variable domain, in which reference TRBV2 and TRBJ1-5 provide the parts outside the CDR3, is EPEVTQTPSHQVTQMGQEVILRCVPISNHLYFYWYRQILGQKVEFLVSFYNNEISEKSEIFDDQFSVERPDGSNFTLKIRSTKLEDSAMYFCASSGRGGNQPQHFGDGTRLSIL.

The CDR3 DNA reads as TGTGCCAGCAGCTTAGCGGGAGTCGGAGAGCAGTTCTTC. Amino acids: CASSLAGVGEQFF. The rearrangement links TRBV11-2 to TRBJ2-1; D possibly corresponds to TRBD2 (6 bases). The ends were cut back, 1 base at V and 10 bases at J, with 11 bases in the middle. This CDR3 contains 13 residues. Germline lookup yields CDR1 SGHAT and CDR2 FQNNGV.

The genes are TRBV28 and TRBJ1-6; 7 nucleotides align to TRBD1. The ends lost 2 bases at V and 8 bases at J; junction bases unmatched: 12. Germline CDR1 is MDHEN and CDR2 is SYDVKM. This CDR3 contains 17 residues. The CDR3 spells CASSLPDRSIPDSPLHF. The DNA of the CDR3 is TGTGCCAGCAGTTTACCGGACAGGTCCATACCCGATTCACCCCTCCACTTT.

This chain links TRBV7-9 with TRBJ2-1; D call uncertain. Trimming pared 5 bases from V and 8 bases from J, leaving 10 bases between. Germline values: CDR1 SEHNR, CDR2 FQNEAQ (reference sequence). The CDR3 has 12 amino acids. The CDR3 loop reads CASSLTRDEQFF. For the CDR3, the DNA is TGTGCCAGCAGCCTGACTCGGGATGAGCAGTTCTTC.

The rearrangement joins TRBV11-2 to TRBJ2-7; 10 bases are shared with TRBD2. With 3 bases clipped from V and 0 bases from J, the junction kept 5 bases outside the gene matches. The CDR3 contains 16 residues. The germline V gene encodes CDR1 SGHAT and CDR2 FQNNGV. CDR3 protein: CASSFPLAGDSYEQYF. Here the CDR3 DNA reads TGTGCCAGCAGCTTTCCTCTAGCGGGGGACTCCTACGAGCAGTACTTC.

J is TRBJ1-2 and V is TRBV5-6; weak D call: TRBD1 (6 bases). Germline V gene sequence: CDR1 SGHDT, CDR2 YYEEEE. V gave up 4 bases and J gave up 1 base, with 11 bases separating them. This CDR3 contains 14 residues. CDR3 region: CASSPPDSNYGYTF. CDR3 nucleotides: TGTGCCAGCAGCCCGCCGGACAGTAACTATGGCTACACCTTC.

V and J are TRBV28 and TRBJ1-2, with D maybe TRBD1 (5 bases). CDR3 size: 15 residues. Deletions cut 7 bases from V and 0 bases from J, with 15 bases between. Looked up from germline, CDR1 is MDHEN and CDR2 is SYDVKM. CDR3 DNA: TGTGCCAGCATTTGGGTCAGGGCCCCTAACTATGGCTACACCTTC. Its translation: CASIWVRAPNYGYTF.

This rearrangement joins TRBV25-1 to TRBJ1-3, with 8 bases fitting TRBD1. There are 18 residues in the CDR3. With 6 bases clipped from V and 0 bases from J, the junction kept 13 bases outside the gene matches. Germline CDR1 reads MGHDK; CDR2 reads SYGVNS. The DNA for the CDR3 is TGTGCCAGCAGCGCCGGCGGACAGGGTTTCGTCTCTGGAAACACCATATATTTT. As protein: CASSAGGQGFVSGNTIYF.

The gene calls are TRBV18 and TRBJ1-4, with D unresolved. V was pared by 3 bases and J by 7 bases, with 12 bases between. This CDR3 has 14 amino acids. In germline, CDR1 is KGHSH, CDR2 LQKENI. CDR3 in DNA: TGTGCCAGCTCACCGGCGTCCCAGGCTGAAAAACTGTTTTTT. It encodes CASSPASQAEKLFF.

By share of the sample, this clone is medium-sized (0.01 to 0.1%). The chain is built from TRBV4-3 and TRBJ2-7; TRBD1 agrees at 8 bases. With 0 bases clipped from V and 3 bases from J, the junction kept 10 bases outside the gene matches. The CDR3 consists of 17 residues. CDR1 and CDR2 (germline): LGHNA, YSLEER. CDR3 region: CASSQESYDRGNYEQYF. CDR3 in DNA: TGCGCCAGCAGCCAAGAATCCTACGACAGGGGAAACTACGAGCAGTACTTC.

The V and J genes are TRBV28 and TRBJ2-7, with a possible D match to TRBD1 (7 bases). The CDR3 length is 14 residues. V shed 3 bases and J shed 6 bases, with 15 bases lying between them. CDR1 is MDHEN and CDR2 is SYDVKM in the germline V gene. CDR3 coding DNA: TGTGCCAGCAGTTTTACGGGACAGCGGGCCGAGCAGTACTTC. This encodes CASSFTGQRAEQYF.

The chain links TRBV25-1 to TRBJ2-5; 9 bases align to TRBD1. There are 15 residues in the CDR3. Looked up from germline, CDR1 is MGHDK and CDR2 is SYGVNS. Trimming at V came to 3 bases and at J to 6 bases, leaving 8 bases not matched to a gene. Written as DNA, the CDR3 is TGTGCCAGCAGTGATGAACAGGGGGCAGGGAAGACCCAGTACTTC. Its translation: CASSDEQGAGKTQYF. The full variable domain, completed using reference TRBV25-1 and TRBJ2-5, is EADIYQTPRYLVIGTGKKITLECSQTMGHDKMYWYQQDPGMELHLIHYSYGVNSTEKGDLSSESTVSRIRTEHFPLTLESARPSHTSQYLCASSDEQGAGKTQYFGPGTRLLVL.

The rearrangement joins TRBV28 to TRBJ2-1; 12 positions match TRBD2. This CDR3 has 15 residues. Germline loops: CDR1 MDHEN, CDR2 SYDVKM. Germline trimming cut 6 bases from V and 6 bases from J; bases unmatched to any gene: 6. Written as DNA, the CDR3 is TGTGCCAGCAGCACGACTAGCGGGAGAGGCAATGAGCAGTTCTTC. Translated: CASSTTSGRGNEQFF.

This clone was recorded only once. This sequence joins TRBV11-2 and TRBJ1-6; 10 bases are a match to TRBD1. V was clipped by 5 bases and J by 7 bases; unmatched bases: 5. Germline CDR1 and CDR2: SGHAT and FQNNGV. The CDR3 length is 15 residues. CDR3 region: CASSKDRGRNSPLHF. Here the CDR3 DNA reads TGTGCCAGCAGCAAAGACAGGGGGCGAAATTCACCCCTCCACTTT.

This chain uses TRBV6-6 with TRBJ2-5, with TRBD2 matching 10 bases. With V trimmed by 5 bases and J by 6 bases, 12 bases remained unmatched. Germline V gene data show CDR1 as MNHNY and CDR2 as SVGAGI (reference sequence). The CDR3 sequence is 16 residues long. In nucleotides, the CDR3 is TGTGCCAGCAGTCCTGTGGGACTAGCGCGCTCAAAGACCCAGTACTTC. Translation: CASSPVGLARSKTQYF.

The chain couples TRBV5-6 to TRBJ1-2; D is perhaps TRBD1 (6 bases). The V gene lost 0 bases and the J gene lost 3 bases, with 9 bases spanning the gap. Germline V gives CDR1 SGHDT, CDR2 YYEEEE. The CDR3 is 14 amino acids. CDR3 in amino acids: CASSLAGVDYGYTF. In nucleotides, the CDR3 is TGTGCCAGCAGCTTGGCAGGGGTGGACTATGGCTACACCTTC.

The rearrangement uses TRBV10-1 and TRBJ1-1; D uncertain. From germline, CDR1 is WNHNN and CDR2 SYGVQD (reference sequence). Trimming removed 4 bases from V and 0 bases from J, with 15 bases in between. This CDR3 is 16 amino acids long. The CDR3 loop reads CASSGQTRSLNTEAFF. DNA for the CDR3: TGCGCCAGCAGTGGGCAGACTCGCAGTTTGAACACTGAAGCTTTCTTT.

V usage is TRBV3-1 (or the pseudogene TRBV3-2) and J usage is TRBJ2-1, with D perhaps matching TRBD1 (6 bases). V was clipped by 2 bases and J by 2 bases, with 10 bases between them. Germline V gene sequence: CDR1 LGHDT, CDR2 YNNKEL (reference sequence). The CDR3 is 15 residues long. CDR3 coding DNA: TGTGCCAGCAGCCAAACACAGGGCCCCTACAATGAGCAGTTCTTC. Translation: CASSQTQGPYNEQFF.

This clone was counted once. This chain uses TRBV6-5 with TRBJ2-7; D unclear. Germline-derived CDR1 and CDR2 are MNHEY and SVGAGI. V lost 5 bases, J lost 2 bases, and 7 bases lay in between. The CDR3 extends over 12 amino acids. CDR3 in DNA: TGTGCCAGCAGTCCTGTTGCCTACGAGCAGTACTTC. Protein: CASSPVAYEQYF.

This chain connects TRBV5-1 to TRBJ2-1; maybe TRBD2 (6 bases). The CDR3 is 15 residues long. CDR1 and CDR2 from the germline V gene are SGHRS and YFSETQ. The V end lost 3 bases, the J end lost 4 bases, and 14 bases lay between the germline ends. Here the CDR3 reads CASSSRDGGYNEQFF. The CDR3 DNA follows: TGCGCCAGCAGCTCCCGGGACGGAGGGTACAATGAGCAGTTCTTC.

The chain recombines TRBV5-1 with TRBJ2-5; 9 bases agree with TRBD1. Losses at the gene ends were 4 bases for V and 3 bases for J; bases not matched to a gene: 7. Germline V gene data show CDR1 as SGHRS and CDR2 as YFSETQ. CDR3 length: 15 residues. This CDR3 reads CASSPSGTGKETQYF. The CDR3, as DNA: TGCGCCAGCAGCCCCTCCGGGACAGGGAAAGAGACCCAGTACTTC.

The rearrangement joins TRBV2 to TRBJ1-3; D unclear. The length of the CDR3 is 14 residues. Germline V lookup: CDR1 SNHLY, CDR2 FYNNEI. Trimming took off 6 bases at V and 3 bases at J, with 12 bases between the two ends. CDR3 region: CASSLRADGNTIYF. CDR3 nucleotide sequence: TGTGCCAGCAGCCTGAGGGCCGATGGAAACACCATATATTTT.

The gene calls are TRBV7-6 and TRBJ1-6; 10 bases line up with TRBD1. V gave up 5 bases and J gave up 9 bases; unmatched junction bases: 4. From germline, CDR1 is SGHVS and CDR2 FNYEAQ. This CDR3 region has 14 residues. The CDR3, as DNA: TGTGCCAGCAGCCGGGACAGGGGAGGTTCACCCCTCCACTTT. It yields the protein CASSRDRGGSPLHF.

The V gene is TRBV18, the J gene TRBJ2-5, with D unclear. V shed 2 bases and J shed 4 bases, with 11 bases lying between them. Germline CDR1 and CDR2: KGHSH and LQKENI. This CDR3 spans 14 amino acids. The CDR3 loop reads CASSPFNELETQYF. The CDR3 nucleotides read TGTGCCAGCTCACCATTCAATGAGCTAGAGACCCAGTACTTC. The whole variable domain, remainder taken from reference TRBV18 and TRBJ2-5, is NAGVMQNPRHLVRRRGQEARLRCSPMKGHSHVYWYRQLPEEGLKFMVYLQKENIIDESGMPKERFSAEFPKEGPSILRIQQVVRGDSAAYFCASSPFNELETQYFGPGTRLLVL.

This chain connects TRBV5-6 to TRBJ1-2, with D maybe TRBD1 (5 bases). Trimming removed 1 base at V and 0 bases at J, with 7 bases between. This CDR3 has 14 residues. Germline-derived CDR1 and CDR2 are SGHDT and YYEEEE. In nucleotides, the CDR3 is TGTGCCAGCAGCTTGACAGGAGCTAACTATGGCTACACCTTC. Translation: CASSLTGANYGYTF.

The chain links TRBV18 to TRBJ2-5; 11 bases map to TRBD2. CDR3 length: 16 residues. Trimming at V came to 3 bases and at J to 5 bases, leaving 8 bases not matched to a gene. Germline V gene lookup returns CDR1 KGHSH and CDR2 LQKENI. The CDR3 protein is CASSPTSGKYGETQYF. The CDR3 nucleotides are TGTGCCAGCTCACCGACTAGCGGGAAGTATGGGGAGACCCAGTACTTC.

The chain is built from TRBV4-1 and TRBJ2-3, with TRBD1 matching over 9 bases. The CDR3 spans 16 residues. Germline assignment: CDR1 MGHRA and CDR2 YSYEKL. The J segment lost 4 bases and the V segment lost 3 bases, leaving 8 bases of the junction unmatched. This chain's CDR3 is CASSHGSGQGADTQYF. Written as DNA, the CDR3 is TGCGCCAGCAGCCATGGTTCGGGACAGGGAGCAGATACGCAGTATTTT.